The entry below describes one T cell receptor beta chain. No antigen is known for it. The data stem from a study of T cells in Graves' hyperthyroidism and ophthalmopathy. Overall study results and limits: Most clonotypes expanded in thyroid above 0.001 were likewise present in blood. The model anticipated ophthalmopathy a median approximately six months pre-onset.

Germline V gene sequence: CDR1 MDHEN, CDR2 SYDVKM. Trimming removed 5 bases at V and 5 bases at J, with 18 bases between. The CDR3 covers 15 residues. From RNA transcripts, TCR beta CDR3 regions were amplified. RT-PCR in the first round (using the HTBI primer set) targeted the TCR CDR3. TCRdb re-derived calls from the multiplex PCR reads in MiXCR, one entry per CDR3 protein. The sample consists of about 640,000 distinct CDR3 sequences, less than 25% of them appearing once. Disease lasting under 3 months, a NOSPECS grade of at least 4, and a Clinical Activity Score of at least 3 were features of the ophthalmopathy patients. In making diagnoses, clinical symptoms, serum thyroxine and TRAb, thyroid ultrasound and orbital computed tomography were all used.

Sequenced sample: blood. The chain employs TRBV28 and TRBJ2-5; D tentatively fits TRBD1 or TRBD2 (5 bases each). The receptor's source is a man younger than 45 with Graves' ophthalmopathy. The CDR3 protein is CASSPPHGGFETQYF. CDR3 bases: TGTGCCAGCAGTCCCCCACATGGGGGTTTTGAGACCCAGTACTTC.